The next 5 T cell receptor beta chains were all read from a single sample in a study of siplizumab effects on memory and regulatory T cells. Libraries were prepared by immunoSEQ multiplex PCR; TCRdb keeps only in-frame clonotypes and omits some of them. This sample has some 100,000 clones, with 92% found just once. Source material: Tregs sorted from blood. The receptors were sampled from a human donor in good health.

This chain uses TRBV20-1 with TRBJ1-3, with D unresolved. The ends were cut back, 5 bases at V and 4 bases at J, with 6 bases in the middle. Germline CDR1 and CDR2: DFQATT and SNEGSKA (reference sequence). This CDR3 has 11 amino acids. This CDR3 reads CSASRGNTIYF. For the CDR3, the DNA is TGCAGTGCTTCCCGCGGAAACACCATATATTTT.

The chain recombines TRBV5-1 with TRBJ2-2; D gene uncertain. Germline lookup yields CDR1 SGHRS and CDR2 YFSETQ. The CDR3 has 13 amino acids. V was pared by 4 bases and J by 2 bases, with 6 bases between. The CDR3 DNA reads TGCGCCAGCAGCCCCCCCAACACCGGGGAGCTGTTTTTT. Its protein is CASSPPNTGELFF.

The chain couples TRBV29-1 to TRBJ2-3; D unresolved. This CDR3 spans 11 amino acids. Deletions cut 4 bases from V and 7 bases from J, with 9 bases between. The germline V gene encodes CDR1 SQVTM and CDR2 ANQGSEA. In DNA, the CDR3 is TGCAGCGTTGTTTTGGCCAATACGCAGTATTTT. Translating it yields CSVVLANTQYF.

The V and J genes are TRBV18 and TRBJ2-1; D tentatively fits TRBD1 or TRBD2 (5 bases each). Germline V gene sequence: CDR1 KGHSH, CDR2 LQKENI. CDR3 length: 14 amino acids. The germline V and J ends were trimmed by 4 bases and 2 bases, with 9 bases remaining between them. The CDR3 nucleotides read TGTGCCAGCTCACAGGGACGGACCTACAATGAGCAGTTCTTC. Protein product: CASSQGRTYNEQFF.

This chain connects TRBV9 to TRBJ2-1; no clear D. The V gene lost 2 bases and the J gene lost 6 bases, with 15 bases spanning the gap. CDR1 and CDR2 (germline): SGDLS, YYNGEE. This CDR3 is 15 amino acids long. The CDR3 loop is CASSVSPPGFNEQFF. For the CDR3, the DNA is TGTGCCAGCAGCGTTTCCCCACCAGGTTTCAATGAGCAGTTCTTC.